These 17 T cell receptor beta chains were all obtained from the same sample, sequenced in a study of blood T cell repertoires in COVID-19. Profiling relied on immunoSEQ multiplex PCR, and the TCRdb table lists in-frame clones only, not all of them. The table records some 300,000 clones, over 75% of them present only once. Sequenced material: PBMCs or T cells enriched from blood (not recorded which). These receptors all come from a woman aged 40 to 50 who had recovered from COVID-19.

The J gene is TRBJ2-3, the V gene TRBV12-3 or TRBV12-4; 8 nucleotides align to TRBD1. The CDR3 sequence is 13 residues long. Trimming at V came to 5 bases and at J to 7 bases, leaving 5 bases not matched to a gene. Here the CDR3 reads CASSQDRGNTQYF. In nucleotides, the CDR3 is TGTGCCAGCAGTCAAGACAGGGGAAATACGCAGTATTTT.

This sequence joins TRBV19 and TRBJ1-3, with D uncertain. This CDR3 has 16 residues. Trimming pared 0 bases from V and 0 bases from J, leaving 9 bases between. Germline CDR1 LNHDA, CDR2 SQIVND (reference sequence). CDR3 region: CASSIEDWSSGNTIYF. Here the CDR3 DNA reads TGTGCCAGTAGTATAGAAGACTGGAGCTCTGGAAACACCATATATTTT.

The chain has TRBV7-3 and TRBJ2-5; 9 bases are shared with TRBD2. V shed 3 bases, J shed 1 base, and the junction held 3 bases outside the gene matches. CDR3 length equals 15 residues. In germline, CDR1 is SGHTA, CDR2 FQGTGA. The CDR3 DNA sequence: TGTGCCAGCAGCTTGGGGACTAGCCTCCAAGAGACCCAGTACTTC. It encodes CASSLGTSLQETQYF. Supplemented by reference TRBV7-3 and TRBJ2-5, the full variable domain reads GAGVSQTPSNKVTEKGKYVELRCDPISGHTALYWYRQSLGQGPEFLIYFQGTGAADDSGLPNDRFFAVRPEGSVSTLKIQRTERGDSAVYLCASSLGTSLQETQYFGPGTRLLVL.

The CDR3: CASSLTSGGGPGTQYF. The CDR3 DNA reads as TGTGCCAGCAGTCTCACTAGCGGGGGCGGGCCGGGTACGCAGTATTTT. The chain employs TRBV27 and TRBJ2-3; 11 bases fit TRBD2. From germline, CDR1 is MNHEY and CDR2 SMNVEV (reference sequence). After removal of 5 bases from V and 8 bases from J, the junction contained 12 bases not matched to a gene. CDR3 length: 16 residues.

The chain couples TRBV19 to TRBJ1-2, with D perhaps matching TRBD1 (5 bases). The V end lost 3 bases, the J end lost 7 bases, and 15 bases lay between the germline ends. The CDR3 runs to 14 residues. Germline V gene data show CDR1 as LNHDA and CDR2 as SQIVND (reference sequence). The CDR3 coding sequence is TGTGCCAGTAGTATCCGGACATCAGCTGTTGGCTACACCTTC. Amino acids: CASSIRTSAVGYTF.

The chain couples TRBV14 to TRBJ2-1; 10 bases are a match to TRBD1. V was clipped by 4 bases and J by 7 bases; unmatched bases: 7. In germline, CDR1 is SGHDN, CDR2 FVKESK. The CDR3 is 15 amino acids. CDR3: CASSLGTGVGNEQFF. The CDR3 DNA reads TGTGCCAGCAGCCTTGGGACAGGGGTGGGGAATGAGCAGTTCTTC.

V gene TRBV9 combines with J gene TRBJ2-1; perhaps TRBD2 as D (6 bases). Trimming took 1 base from V and 9 from J, leaving 8 bases between them. Germline V gene sequence: CDR1 SGDLS, CDR2 YYNGEE. The CDR3 covers 12 residues. CDR3 loop: CASSVTGSEQFF. In DNA, the CDR3 is TGTGCCAGCAGCGTAACCGGGAGTGAGCAGTTCTTC. Complete variable domain (other parts from reference TRBV9 and TRBJ2-1): DSGVTQTPKHLITATGQRVTLRCSPRSGDLSVYWYQQSLDQGLQFLIQYYNGEERAKGNILERFSAQQFPDLHSELNLSSLELGDSALYFCASSVTGSEQFFGPGTRLTVL.

The table lists this clone with a count of one. The chain has TRBV7-9 and TRBJ2-3; no reliable D call. Germline V gives CDR1 SEHNR, CDR2 FQNEAQ (reference sequence). This CDR3 contains 13 residues. The ends were cut back, 3 bases at V and 6 bases at J, with 10 bases in the middle. The CDR3 is CASSFPVGDTQYF. The CDR3 coding sequence is TGTGCCAGCAGCTTTCCCGTCGGGGATACGCAGTATTTT.

The chain joins TRBV7-2 to TRBJ1-1; maybe TRBD1 (5 bases). The germline CDR1 and CDR2 sequences are SGHTA and FQGNSA. This CDR3 spans 12 amino acids. V gave up 5 bases and J gave up 11 bases, with 15 bases separating them. CDR3 coding DNA: TGTGCCAGCAGCCAAGGGGATATGAGGGCTTTCTTT. It yields the protein CASSQGDMRAFF.

A single count supports this clone. The CDR3 is CASSQGHTYEQYF. Here the CDR3 DNA reads TGTGCCAGCAGCCAGGGACACACCTACGAGCAGTACTTC. V usage is TRBV3-1 (or the pseudogene TRBV3-2) and J usage is TRBJ2-7, with a possible D match to TRBD1 (6 bases). The germline V and J ends were trimmed by 3 bases and 2 bases, with 8 bases remaining between them. Per germline, CDR1 LGHDT and CDR2 YNNKEL (reference sequence). The CDR3 extends over 13 amino acids.

The genes are TRBV11-3 and TRBJ1-2, with 7 nucleotides matching TRBD1. Germline CDR1 reads SGHNT; CDR2 reads YENEEA. The V segment lost 4 bases and the J segment 2 bases; nucleotides outside the gene matches: 10. CDR3 length: 16 amino acids. The CDR3 DNA sequence: TGTGCCAGCAGCTCAACTCGGACAGGATTCAACTATGGCTACACCTTC. Its translation is CASSSTRTGFNYGYTF.

V gene TRBV30 combines with J gene TRBJ2-7; 7 positions match TRBD1. This CDR3 contains 13 residues. The germline V gene encodes CDR1 GTSNPN and CDR2 SVGIG (reference sequence). The ends lost 4 bases at V and 4 bases at J; junction bases unmatched: 7. The CDR3 reads CAWNPGGRYEQYF. CDR3 nucleotides: TGTGCCTGGAATCCAGGGGGACGGTACGAGCAGTACTTC.

The chain couples TRBV7-9 to TRBJ1-4; the D gene is possibly TRBD1 (5 bases). From germline, CDR1 is SEHNR and CDR2 FQNEAQ (reference sequence). CDR3 length equals 17 residues. V lost 7 bases, J lost 3 bases, and 21 bases lay in between. This CDR3 reads CASTTTRWGVPNEKLFF. In DNA, the CDR3 is TGTGCCAGCACCACAACCAGGTGGGGGGTGCCTAATGAAAAACTGTTTTTT.

The chain has TRBV19 and TRBJ2-1, with 11 bases that match TRBD2. CDR3 length: 16 residues. Unmatched junction bases numbered 8, after V lost 5 bases and J lost 5 bases. Germline assignment: CDR1 LNHDA and CDR2 SQIVND (reference sequence). CDR3 residues: CASSPRLAGRDNEQFF. In DNA form, the CDR3 reads TGTGCCAGTAGTCCACGACTAGCGGGAAGAGACAATGAGCAGTTCTTC. The whole variable domain, filled in from reference TRBV19 and TRBJ2-1, reads DGGITQSPKYLFRKEGQNVTLSCEQNLNHDAMYWYRQDPGQGLRLIYYSQIVNDFQKGDIAEGYSVSREKKESFPLTVTSAQKNPTAFYLCASSPRLAGRDNEQFFGPGTRLTVL.

V is TRBV24-1 and J is TRBJ2-2; 7 positions match TRBD1. V lost 7 bases, J lost 2 bases, and 6 bases stayed unmatched. The CDR3 has 15 residues. Germline V gene data show CDR1 as KGHDR and CDR2 as SFDVKD. The DNA of the CDR3 is TGTGCCACCAGCACGGGACAGCTAAACACCGGGGAGCTGTTTTTT. This encodes CATSTGQLNTGELFF.

J is TRBJ1-5 and V is TRBV28; D unresolved. CDR1 is MDHEN, CDR2 SYDVKM, per germline. The V and J ends lost 6 bases and 5 bases respectively, with 5 bases between them. The CDR3 covers 11 residues. CDR3 DNA: TGTGCCAGCAGCAGTCATCAGCCCCAGCATTTT. Translating gives CASSSHQPQHF. The full variable domain, its missing parts supplied by reference TRBV28 and TRBJ1-5, is DVKVTQSSRYLVKRTGEKVFLECVQDMDHENMFWYRQDPGLGLRLIYFSYDVKMKEKGDIPEGYSVSREKKERFSLILESASTNQTSMYLCASSSHQPQHFGDGTRLSIL.

The chain joins TRBV11-3 to TRBJ2-2, with 7 positions matching TRBD2. The V and J ends lost 4 bases and 0 bases, in that order; junction bases with no gene match: 2. Germline loops: CDR1 SGHNT, CDR2 YENEEA. This CDR3 is 15 amino acids long. The CDR3 spells CASSSGLANTGELFF. The DNA of the CDR3 is TGTGCCAGCAGCTCAGGACTAGCGAACACCGGGGAGCTGTTTTTT.